This T cell receptor beta chain was sequenced in a study of blood T cells in healthy people across ages. Primed by a sample-barcoded 5' primer and a J-beta primer mix, a second PCR proceeded for about 6 to 11 cycles. TCRdb re-derived calls from the 5' RACE reads in MiXCR, one entry per CDR3 protein. This sample has under 850,000 distinct CDR3 sequences; 30% to 45% occur once, and the top ten carry around 13%. The CDR3 sequence is 15 residues long. Germline lookup yields CDR1 ENHRY and CDR2 SYGVKD. The chain has TRBV10-3 and TRBJ2-7; possibly TRBD1 for D (6 bases). The J call may not be correct, given that the DNA end is closer to TRBJ2-5. Material: blood. This TCR was sampled from a man between 18 and 29 years old in good health. The CDR3 DNA sequence: TGTGCCATCAGTGGCTCAGGGGAGTCGGGCGAGACCCAGTACTTC. Translation gives CAISGSGESGETQYF.